This T cell receptor beta chain was profiled in a study of blood T cell repertoires in COVID-19. Assay: immunoSEQ multiplex PCR; the TCRdb copy retains only in-frame clones and omits some. The top ten clones hold 1.5% to 2% of a sample with approximately 300,000 clones, 85% of them seen once. The source of this sequence is a woman in her twenties or thirties who had been exposed to COVID-19. Material: PBMCs or T cells enriched from blood (not recorded which).

The CDR3 spells CASSLSEGGNEQFF. The CDR3 DNA is TGCGCCAGCAGCTTGAGTGAGGGTGGGAATGAGCAGTTCTTC. The rearrangement joins TRBV5-1 to TRBJ2-1; TRBD2 might be the D (5 bases). This CDR3 has 14 amino acids. CDR1 is SGHRS, CDR2 YFSETQ, per germline. Trimming shortened V by 1 base and J by 7 bases, and 12 bases separated the two germline ends.